The entry below gives a single T cell receptor beta chain sequence along with its context. Its target is unknown. The data were taken from a study of monozygotic twins with inflammatory bowel disease. Study results and caveats: Repertoire similarity was not found to differ between concordant and discordant twins, possibly from limited power.

It was 3,500 to 4,000 ng of total RNA that each TCR library used. UMIs bearing a 6-nucleotide sample barcode were added through template switching. TCRdb re-analyzed the 5' RACE reads; it lists each CDR3 protein once, without DNA. Here the sample table reports some 90,000 distinct CDR3 sequences. The CDR3 length is 14 residues. The receptor was isolated from a human donor with ulcerative colitis or Crohn's disease, or a healthy co-twin of an affected twin (not recorded which). Sequences were obtained from blood. The chain joins TRBV12-3 or TRBV12-4 to TRBJ1-5; TCRdb returns TRBD1, unconfirmable since there is no DNA. The CDR3: CASRTGDGNQPQHF.